What follows describes a single T cell receptor beta chain. The sample belongs to a study of yellow fever vaccine responses in identical twins. Germline V gives CDR1 SGHNT, CDR2 YENEEA. This CDR3 has 14 amino acids. With 6 bases removed from V and 7 bases from J, the gap between germline ends came to 16 bases. A single record per CDR3 protein comes from TCRdb applying MiXCR to the RT-PCR reads. The repertoire holds over 8,500 distinct CDR3 sequences, with around 77% as singletons. This sample comprised T cells from blood (PBMCs), unsorted or a sorted subset (not recorded which), obtained before or after yellow fever vaccination (not recorded which). This chain connects TRBV11-3 to TRBJ2-1; the D gene is possibly TRBD1 (6 bases). The receptor's source is a woman between 18 and 29 years old who received the yellow fever vaccine. CDR3 nucleotides: TGTGCCAGCAGAACCGGGACACCGAGGAATGAGCAGTTCTTC. Translation: CASRTGTPRNEQFF.